This T cell receptor (beta chain) originates from a study of blood T cell repertoires in COVID-19. Study summary: Specimens from acute and convalescent COVID-19 originated in the United States, Italy and Spain.

The data were produced by immunoSEQ multiplex PCR, yet TCRdb's version contains in-frame clones alone and is incomplete. The repertoire has roughly 250,000 clones, roughly 80% of them found once; the top ten carry about 5.3%. CDR3 length: 14 amino acids. Deletions cut 4 bases from V and 6 bases from J, with 12 bases between. The germline gives CDR1 MDHEN, CDR2 SYDVKM. The TCR was taken from a woman of 80 years or more with active or convalescent COVID-19. The chain uses TRBV28 and TRBJ1-4; the D gene is possibly TRBD1 (6 bases). Sequenced material: peripheral blood. DNA for the CDR3: TGTGCCAGCAGTTCCGGGGCAGGGGATGAAAAACTGTTTTTT. Its protein product is CASSSGAGDEKLFF.